The rows below give T cell receptor beta chains drawn from one sample of a study of shared clonotypes between healthy human individuals. Some clones are missing from TCRdb's copy, which holds only in-frame ones; the method was immunoSEQ multiplex PCR. Of fewer than 1 million clones listed, approximately 96% are singletons. Sequenced material: naive CD8+ T cells sorted from blood. These receptors all stem from a man under 40 in good health. The CDR3 runs from the conserved cysteine through the conserved F or W. A D gene is named only where the DNA matches it firmly. Only some rows state a clone size, as once, few, many or a class for expanded clones.

J gene,D gene,V gene,clone size,CDR3 protein,CDR3 DNA
TRBJ2-7,TRBD2,TRBV29-1,-,CSVLLSGGYEQYF,TGCAGCGTCCTTTTGAGCGGGGGCTACGAGCAGTACTTC
TRBJ2-2,-,TRBV21-1,-,CASGLAENTGELFF,TGTGCCAGCGGACTAGCGGAGAACACCGGGGAGCTGTTTTTT
TRBJ2-1,-,TRBV10-1,-,CASSELSNNEQFF,TGCGCCAGCAGTGAGTTGTCAAACAATGAGCAGTTCTTC
TRBJ2-7,TRBD1,TRBV5-4,few,CASSLGQGAYEQYF,TGTGCCAGCAGCTTGGGGCAGGGGGCCTACGAGCAGTACTTC
TRBJ1-5,TRBD1,TRBV6-5,-,CASSYGQGRNQPQHF,TGTGCCAGCAGTTACGGACAGGGGAGGAATCAGCCCCAGCATTTT
TRBJ2-5,TRBD2,TRBV5-1,-,CASSLSSGRETQYF,TGCGCCAGCAGCTTGTCTAGCGGCCGAGAGACCCAGTACTTC
TRBJ2-5,-,TRBV7-9,-,CASSLGEGSKDQETQYF,TGTGCCAGCAGCTTAGGTGAGGGAAGCAAAGACCAAGAGACCCAGTACTTC
TRBJ2-1,TRBD1,TRBV27,-,CASSPDRVDEQFF,TGTGCCAGCAGCCCTGACAGGGTAGATGAGCAGTTCTTC
TRBJ2-1,-,TRBV27,once,CASSLGTLYNEQFF,TGTGCCAGCAGTTTAGGGACCCTCTACAATGAGCAGTTCTTC
TRBJ2-3,-,TRBV13,-,CASSFPPADTQYF,TGTGCCAGCAGCTTCCCACCGGCAGATACGCAGTATTTT
TRBJ2-1,TRBD2,TRBV29-1,once,CSVEEAGDQTNEQFF,TGCAGCGTTGAAGAAGCGGGGGACCAAACCAATGAGCAGTTCTTC
TRBJ1-2,-,TRBV10-3,-,CAISEGTDGYTF,TGTGCCATCAGTGAAGGAACTGATGGCTACACCTTC
TRBJ1-1,TRBD1,TRBV7-6,-,CASSLTGGYTEAFF,TGTGCCAGCAGCTTAACAGGGGGATACACTGAAGCTTTCTTT
TRBJ2-7,-,TRBV30,-,CAWSVGAVSYEQYF,TGTGCCTGGAGTGTGGGAGCGGTGTCCTACGAGCAGTACTTC
TRBJ2-2,-,TRBV28,-,CASSFLAGSGGELFF,TGTGCCAGCAGTTTTCTGGCCGGGAGTGGCGGGGAGCTGTTTTTT
TRBJ1-2,-,TRBV6-1,-,CASSLQERRFWGYTF,TGTGCCAGCAGCCTCCAGGAAAGGAGGTTTTGGGGCTACACCTTC
TRBJ2-1,-,TRBV11-2,-,CASSLDPGDNEQFF,TGTGCCAGCAGCTTAGACCCAGGGGACAATGAGCAGTTCTTC
TRBJ2-2,-,TRBV27,once,CASSRGWASGELFF,TGTGCCAGCAGCCGAGGGTGGGCTAGCGGGGAGCTGTTTTTT
TRBJ2-7,TRBD2,TRBV5-1,-,CASSPTSGRGEQYF,TGCGCCAGCAGCCCCACTAGCGGGAGGGGCGAGCAGTACTTC
TRBJ1-1,-,TRBV5-4,-,CASSSYNTEAFF,TGTGCCAGCAGCTCCTATAACACTGAAGCTTTCTTT
TRBJ2-7,-,TRBV7-2,-,CASSYRLDLYEQYF,TGTGCCAGCAGCTACCGACTAGATCTCTACGAGCAGTACTTC
TRBJ2-3,TRBD2,TRBV11-2,once,CASSGGLAGADTQYF,TGTGCCAGCAGCGGAGGGCTAGCGGGAGCAGATACGCAGTATTTT
TRBJ2-7,-,TRBV19,-,CASSISPHYEQYF,TGTGCCAGTAGTATTAGTCCACACTACGAGCAGTACTTC
TRBJ2-1,-,TRBV14,-,CASSLWGINNEQFF,TGTGCCAGCTCTTTGTGGGGGATAAACAATGAGCAGTTCTTC
TRBJ1-1,-,TRBV20-1,-,CSASGEAFF,TGCAGTGCTAGCGGAGAAGCTTTCTTT
TRBJ2-7,-,TRBV7-9,-,CASSQHGTENSYEQYF,TGTGCCAGCAGCCAACATGGGACGGAAAACTCCTACGAGCAGTACTTC
TRBJ2-7,TRBD1,TRBV10-1,-,CASSTGTGVPYEQYF,TGCGCCAGCAGTACGGGGACAGGGGTCCCCTACGAGCAGTACTTC
TRBJ2-5,-,TRBV6-6,few,CASRTSGQAETQYF,TGTGCCAGCAGGACCTCGGGACAAGCAGAGACCCAGTACTTC
TRBJ2-5,-,TRBV28,-,CASSQIVGGGETQYF,TGTGCCAGCAGTCAGATTGTCGGAGGGGGGGAGACCCAGTACTTC
TRBJ2-1,TRBD2,TRBV11-2,-,CASSLWAGLARDEQFF,TGTGCCAGCAGCTTATGGGCGGGACTAGCAAGAGATGAGCAGTTCTTC
TRBJ2-7,-,TRBV7-9,-,CASSRTWGQNATYEQYF,TGTGCCAGCAGCCGCACTTGGGGCCAAAATGCAACCTACGAGCAGTACTTC
TRBJ2-3,-,TRBV2,-,CASGRESADTQYF,TGTGCCAGCGGCAGGGAAAGCGCAGATACGCAGTATTTT
TRBJ2-7,-,TRBV5-6,once,CASSLGQVQSYEQYF,TGTGCCAGCAGCTTGGGGCAAGTGCAATCCTACGAGCAGTACTTC
TRBJ2-7,-,TRBV7-3,-,CASSLTPAGVYEQYF,TGTGCCAGCAGCTTAACGCCAGCTGGGGTTTACGAGCAGTACTTC
TRBJ2-6,-,TRBV4-1,-,CASSQDGGGLSGANVLTF,TGCGCCAGCAGCCAAGATGGGGGGGGCCTCTCTGGGGCCAACGTCCTGACTTTC
TRBJ1-2,TRBD1,TRBV6-1,-,CASSEEGQGFFGYTF,TGTGCCAGCAGCGAAGAGGGACAGGGGTTCTTTGGCTACACCTTC
TRBJ2-7,TRBD1,TRBV19,-,CASSYRGSPYEQYF,TGTGCCAGTAGTTACAGGGGTTCCCCCTACGAGCAGTACTTC
TRBJ2-5,TRBD2,TRBV29-1,-,CSVDPQLAGGFAETQYF,TGCAGCGTTGATCCCCAGCTAGCGGGAGGGTTTGCGGAGACCCAGTACTTC
TRBJ1-1,-,TRBV4-1,-,CASSQGSGTEAFF,TGCGCCAGCAGCCAAGGCTCGGGGACTGAAGCTTTCTTT
TRBJ2-5,-,TRBV13,-,CASSSGGTGQPKETQYF,TGTGCCAGCAGCTCCGGGGGCACGGGACAGCCGAAAGAGACCCAGTACTTC
TRBJ1-2,TRBD1,TRBV6-4,-,CASSDWDSYGYTF,TGTGCCAGCAGTGACTGGGACAGCTATGGCTACACCTTC
TRBJ1-5,-,TRBV6-6,-,CASSYGLITDPQHF,TGTGCCAGCAGTTATGGCTTGATCACAGATCCCCAGCATTTT
TRBJ2-3,-,TRBV5-4,-,CASSREPSTDTQYF,TGTGCCAGCAGCAGAGAGCCTAGCACAGATACGCAGTATTTT
TRBJ2-7,-,TRBV6-1,-,CASSEAQGRDEQYF,TGTGCCAGCAGTGAAGCACAGGGGAGGGACGAGCAGTACTTC
TRBJ2-1,TRBD2,TRBV13,-,CASSLGFGGGPVDNEQFF,TGTGCCAGCAGCTTAGGGTTCGGGGGAGGGCCAGTCGACAATGAGCAGTTCTTC
TRBJ2-7,-,TRBV10-2,-,CASTSTDSYEQYF,TGCGCCAGCACTTCGACGGATTCCTACGAGCAGTACTTC